The T cell receptor beta chain described here comes from a study of blood T cells in healthy people across ages. CDR1 SGHVS and CDR2 FNYEAQ come from the germline V gene. This CDR3 has 15 residues. The trim removed 4 bases at V and 5 bases at J, leaving 9 bases unmatched. Through a sample-barcoded 5' primer and a J-beta primer mix, a second PCR was run for about 6 to 11 cycles. TCRdb independently ran MiXCR on the 5' RACE reads; one entry per CDR3 protein. This table has about 280,000 distinct CDR3 sequences, about 25% appearing once. The chain uses TRBV7-6 and TRBJ2-5, with 8 positions matching TRBD1. Sequenced material: blood. The clonotype comes from a woman in her seventies in good health. The CDR3 coding sequence is TGTGCCAGCAGCTCCAGGGGGCAGGTCGGGGAGACCCAGTACTTC. Translation: CASSSRGQVGETQYF.